A selection of T cell receptor beta chains follows, all from one sample in a study of shared clonotypes between healthy human individuals. Generated by immunoSEQ multiplex PCR, the TCRdb table keeps only in-frame clones and is missing some. The profile shows about 2.3 million clones, 85% to 95% of them singletons. What was sequenced was naive CD4+ T cells from PBMCs. The receptors shown here come from a young man in good health. Some clones in this sample may be carry-over from other donors' samples. Both conserved end residues are part of each CDR3. The D gene is left open where the match is weak. Clone size is stated in some rows and not others, as once, few, many or a class when expanded.

v_gene	d_gene	j_gene	abundance	CDR3aa	CDR3nt
TRBV7-9	TRBD2	TRBJ2-1	.	CASSFKTSGVLSYNEQFF	TGTGCCAGCAGCTTTAAGACTAGCGGGGTCCTCTCCTACAATGAGCAGTTCTTC
TRBV15	TRBD1	TRBJ1-5	.	CATSRGVQGNQPQHF	TGTGCCACCAGCAGAGGAGTACAGGGGAATCAGCCCCAGCATTTT
TRBV28	.	TRBJ1-1	.	CASSLAGGPNTEAFF	TGTGCCAGCAGTTTAGCGGGGGGCCCGAACACTGAAGCTTTCTTT
TRBV4-2	TRBD2	TRBJ2-2	.	CASSQELAARELFF	TGTGCCAGCAGCCAAGAACTAGCGGCCAGGGAGCTGTTTTTT
TRBV7-2	TRBD2	TRBJ2-1	.	CASSVSGRDLFF	TGTGCCAGCAGCGTTAGCGGGAGGGACCTGTTCTTC
TRBV10-3	TRBD2	TRBJ2-1	.	CAINERTSGPSYNEQFF	TGTGCCATCAATGAAAGGACTAGCGGGCCTTCCTACAATGAGCAGTTCTTC
TRBV4-3	TRBD2	TRBJ2-7	.	CASSPVGWTSGMSYEQYF	TGCGCCAGCAGCCCAGTTGGGTGGACTAGCGGGATGTCCTACGAGCAGTACTTC
TRBV7-3	.	TRBJ2-5	.	CASSLFRGETQYF	TGTGCCAGCAGCTTATTCCGGGGAGAGACCCAGTACTTC
TRBV5-1	.	TRBJ1-1	.	CASSFTGMNTEAFF	TGCGCCAGCAGCTTTACAGGGATGAACACTGAAGCTTTCTTT
TRBV6-6	TRBD1	TRBJ1-2	.	CASRTGAGNYGYTF	TGTGCCAGCAGAACAGGGGCCGGTAACTATGGCTACACCTTC
TRBV18	.	TRBJ2-5	.	CASSPTEETQYF	TGTGCCAGCTCCCCCACGGAGGAGACCCAGTACTTC
TRBV27	TRBD2	TRBJ2-1	.	CASSGRRSSYNEQFF	TGTGCCAGCAGCGGGAGGCGGAGCTCCTACAATGAGCAGTTCTTC
TRBV9	.	TRBJ2-7	.	CASSVEPYYEQYF	TGTGCCAGCAGCGTGGAGCCATACTACGAGCAGTACTTC
TRBV2	TRBD1	TRBJ2-3	.	CASRQGTDTQYF	TGTGCCAGTAGACAGGGGACAGATACGCAGTATTTT
TRBV28	.	TRBJ1-3	.	CASSLWASGNTIYF	TGTGCCAGCAGTTTATGGGCCTCTGGAAACACCATATATTTT
TRBV7-2	.	TRBJ2-5	.	CASSLDLRETQYF	TGTGCCAGCAGCTTAGATCTTCGAGAGACCCAGTACTTC
TRBV6-6	.	TRBJ2-7	.	CASSRASYEQYF	TGTGCCAGCAGCAGAGCATCCTACGAGCAGTACTTC
TRBV5-1	.	TRBJ2-7	.	CASSLEAGSSYEQYF	TGCGCCAGCAGCTTGGAGGCTGGGTCCTCCTACGAGCAGTACTTC
TRBV7-9	.	TRBJ1-1	few	CASSLERMLNTEAFF	TGTGCCAGCAGCTTAGAAAGAATGCTGAACACTGAAGCTTTCTTT
TRBV9	.	TRBJ1-1	.	CASSVLGTEAFF	TGTGCCAGCAGCGTATTGGGGACTGAAGCTTTCTTT
TRBV30	.	TRBJ2-3	.	CAWSRSTDTQYF	TGTGCCTGGAGTCGGAGCACAGATACGCAGTATTTT
TRBV6-1	.	TRBJ1-5	once	CASSETAFQPQHF	TGTGCCAGCAGTGAAACCGCGTTTCAGCCCCAGCATTTT
TRBV28	.	TRBJ1-2	.	CASSSPTTARIYGYTF	TGTGCCAGCAGTTCCCCCACCACCGCCAGGATCTATGGCTACACCTTC
TRBV4-1	.	TRBJ2-1	.	CASSQQPSSYNEQFF	TGCGCCAGCAGCCAACAACCTAGCTCCTACAATGAGCAGTTCTTC
TRBV5-1	TRBD2	TRBJ2-1	.	CASSRLAGGPHEQFF	TGCGCCAGCAGCCGCCTAGCGGGAGGGCCCCATGAGCAGTTCTTC
TRBV10-3	.	TRBJ2-3	.	CAINMLGPTDTQYF	TGTGCCATCAATATGTTGGGGCCAACAGATACGCAGTATTTT
TRBV28	TRBD1	TRBJ2-3	.	CASSEPRTGGGDTQYF	TGTGCCAGCAGCGAACCTCGGACAGGAGGTGGAGATACGCAGTATTTT
TRBV7-2	TRBD1	TRBJ2-7	.	CASSYQQGNYEQYF	TGTGCCAGCAGCTACCAACAGGGGAACTACGAGCAGTACTTC
TRBV28	.	TRBJ2-1	.	CASSLPTWGAGRYNEQFF	TGTGCCAGCAGTTTACCCACTTGGGGGGCTGGAAGATACAATGAGCAGTTCTTC
TRBV2	.	TRBJ1-2	.	CASSVKSGPGYTF	TGTGCCAGCAGTGTCAAGTCAGGGCCTGGCTACACCTTC
TRBV29-1	.	TRBJ2-5	.	CSVRGLYQETQYF	TGCAGCGTCCGGGGACTCTACCAAGAGACCCAGTACTTC
TRBV7-3	.	TRBJ2-2	once	CASSLTFGASPGELFF	TGTGCCAGCAGCTTAACGTTCGGGGCATCGCCCGGGGAGCTGTTTTTT
TRBV5-4	.	TRBJ1-2	.	CASSLVGVSYTF	TGTGCCAGCAGCTTGGTAGGGGTAAGCTACACCTTC
TRBV4-3	.	TRBJ2-3	.	CASSQVLGGDTQYF	TGCGCCAGCAGCCAAGTCCTGGGTGGGGATACGCAGTATTTT
TRBV28	.	TRBJ1-6	once	CASISNGGVSSPLHF	TGTGCCAGCATCTCAAATGGGGGGGTAAGCTCACCCCTCCACTTT
TRBV27	.	TRBJ1-5	.	CASKGGNQPQHF	TGTGCCAGCAAGGGGGGCAATCAGCCCCAGCATTTT
TRBV6-9	.	TRBJ2-7	.	CASSYSRDSYEQYF	TGTGCCAGCAGTTACTCGCGGGACTCCTACGAGCAGTACTTC
TRBV21-1	.	TRBJ2-5	.	CASISTYQETQYF	TGTGCCAGCATCAGTACGTACCAAGAGACCCAGTACTTC
TRBV7-9	.	TRBJ2-7	.	CASSSPGPYEQYF	TGTGCCAGCAGCAGCCCGGGGCCCTACGAGCAGTACTTC
TRBV5-1	TRBD1	TRBJ1-2	once	CASSFTGDGYGYTF	TGCGCCAGCAGCTTCACAGGGGATGGGTATGGCTACACCTTC
TRBV7-9	.	TRBJ2-3	.	CASSSWTDTQYF	TGTGCCAGCAGCTCGTGGACAGATACGCAGTATTTT
TRBV18	.	TRBJ2-5	.	CASSPPSGRGGETQYF	TGTGCCAGCTCACCACCTTCTGGCAGGGGAGGAGAGACCCAGTACTTC
TRBV5-1	TRBD2	TRBJ2-7	.	CASSLAMTSGVSYEQYF	TGCGCCAGCAGCTTGGCCATGACTAGCGGGGTCTCCTACGAGCAGTACTTC
TRBV25-1	TRBD1	TRBJ2-3	.	CASSAQGFTDTQYF	TGTGCCAGCAGTGCACAGGGGTTCACAGATACGCAGTATTTT
TRBV10-3	TRBD1	TRBJ1-2	few	CAISQGQGYGYTF	TGTGCCATCAGCCAAGGACAGGGGTATGGCTACACCTTC
TRBV18	.	TRBJ1-1	.	CASLLQGPMNTEAFF	TGTGCCAGCTTGCTTCAGGGCCCGATGAACACTGAAGCTTTCTTT
TRBV5-1	.	TRBJ2-1	.	CASSLDGQGYNEQFF	TGCGCCAGCAGCTTGGATGGGCAGGGGTACAATGAGCAGTTCTTC
TRBV9	.	TRBJ2-7	.	CASSASGLTYEQYF	TGTGCCAGCAGCGCCTCAGGCCTAACCTACGAGCAGTACTTC